The 25 T cell receptor beta chains below all came from one sample that was sequenced in a study of graft-versus-host responses after intestinal transplantation. These receptors' targets are unknown. Method: immunoSEQ multiplex PCR; TCRdb's copy keeps in-frame clones and lacks some. The table has 85,000 to 100,000 clones, about 90% seen once. The specimen comprised unstimulated CD8+ T cells sorted from spleen or lymph node cells, sampled before transplant. All receptors derive from a human donor who was the organ donor for an intestinal transplant.

The count of this clone is one. The chain employs TRBV14 and TRBJ1-2; D ambiguous. The CDR3 is made up of 15 amino acids. Looked up from germline, CDR1 is SGHDN and CDR2 is FVKESK. Trimming pared 1 base from V and 2 bases from J, leaving 11 bases between. In nucleotides, the CDR3 is TGTGCCAGCAGCCAAGCAGTCCTAGCCAACTATGGCTACACCTTC. Translating it yields CASSQAVLANYGYTF.

This chain joins TRBV27 and TRBJ1-1; D is uncertain. Germline CDR1 reads MNHEY; CDR2 reads SMNVEV (reference sequence). The CDR3 runs to 14 residues. The V end lost 2 bases, the J end lost 0 bases, and 7 bases lay between the germline ends. The CDR3: CASSLGGLNTEAFF. CDR3 DNA sequence: TGTGCCAGCAGTTTAGGTGGGCTGAACACTGAAGCTTTCTTT.

The chain has TRBV11-2 and TRBJ2-7; D is ambiguous. V lost 6 bases and J 7 bases, leaving 10 bases between the germline ends. Germline V gene lookup returns CDR1 SGHAT and CDR2 FQNNGV. The CDR3 runs to 11 residues. The CDR3 coding sequence is TGTGCCAGCAGTCAAGCATGGGAGCAGTACTTC. This codes for CASSQAWEQYF. The full variable domain, with the rest looked up from reference TRBV11-2 and TRBJ2-7, is EAGVAQSPRYKIIEKRQSVAFWCNPISGHATLYWYQQILGQGPKLLIQFQNNGVVDDSQLPKDRFSAERLKGVDSTLKIQPAKLEDSAVYLCASSQAWEQYFGPGTRLTVT.

The chain couples TRBV4-1 to TRBJ1-1; D is unclear. Per the germline V gene, CDR1 is MGHRA and CDR2 is YSYEKL. V dropped 1 base and J dropped 3 bases, with 9 bases sitting between them. This CDR3 is built from 14 residues. CDR3 sequence reads: CASSQGGFYTEAFF. The CDR3 DNA sequence: TGCGCCAGCAGCCAAGGAGGATTTTACACTGAAGCTTTCTTT.

The chain employs TRBV7-3 and TRBJ2-7, with 7 bases aligning to TRBD2. Germline V gene data show CDR1 as SGHTA and CDR2 as FQGTGA. The length of the CDR3 is 14 residues. V trimming: 2 bases; J trimming: 1 base; junction bases outside the gene matches: 2. CDR3 in DNA: TGTGCCAGCAGCTTAGGCGGGGGATCCTACGAGCAGTACTTC. This encodes CASSLGGGSYEQYF.

The chain employs TRBV5-1 and TRBJ2-1; 11 bases agree with TRBD1. Germline CDR1 SGHRS, CDR2 YFSETQ. The CDR3 is made up of 15 amino acids. The V and J ends lost 4 bases and 6 bases, in that order; junction bases with no gene match: 6. The CDR3 is CASSEGQGEVNEQFF. CDR3 DNA: TGCGCCAGCAGCGAGGGACAGGGGGAGGTCAATGAGCAGTTCTTC. Full variable domain (outside the CDR3, taken from reference TRBV5-1 and TRBJ2-1): KAGVTQTPRYLIKTRGQQVTLSCSPISGHRSVSWYQQTPGQGLQFLFEYFSETQRNKGNFPGRFSGRQFSNSRSEMNVSTLELGDSALYLCASSEGQGEVNEQFFGPGTRLTVL.

The chain combines TRBV14 with TRBJ2-7; maybe TRBD1 (6 bases). V was pared by 1 base and J by 3 bases, with 16 bases between. The germline gives CDR1 SGHDN, CDR2 FVKESK. CDR3 size: 16 residues. Here the CDR3 reads CASSQVPGHIFYEQYF. The CDR3 DNA follows: TGTGCCAGCAGCCAAGTCCCGGGACACATCTTCTACGAGCAGTACTTC.

This clone appeared once. This chain links TRBV30 with TRBJ1-3; 8 nucleotides agree with TRBD1. Germline V gene sequence: CDR1 GTSNPN, CDR2 SVGIG (reference sequence). The CDR3 has 13 residues. Losses at the gene ends were 4 bases for V and 8 bases for J; bases not matched to a gene: 7. As DNA, the CDR3 is TGTGCCTGGAACCAGGGGGCGGAATACACCATATATTTT. Translated, it gives CAWNQGAEYTIYF.

This clone is a singleton in its sample. V gene TRBV2 combines with J gene TRBJ2-7; TRBD2 is a possible D gene (6 bases). Trimming stripped 1 base from V and 1 base from J, with 14 bases between. Germline V gene lookup returns CDR1 SNHLY and CDR2 FYNNEI. The CDR3 is 16 residues long. This CDR3 reads CASSEVLTGLSYEQYF. CDR3 DNA: TGTGCCAGCAGTGAAGTCTTGACGGGACTTTCCTACGAGCAGTACTTC.

V usage is TRBV30 and J usage is TRBJ1-1, with 10 bases identical to TRBD1. The CDR3 totals 14 residues. Looked up from germline, CDR1 is GTSNPN and CDR2 is SVGIG (reference sequence). V gave up 3 bases and J gave up 4 bases; unmatched junction bases: 5. CDR3 region: CAWRAGQGTTEAFF. The CDR3 bases are TGTGCCTGGAGGGCGGGACAGGGGACCACTGAAGCTTTCTTT.

The V and J genes are TRBV5-6 and TRBJ1-2; possibly TRBD1 for D (6 bases). Germline V gives CDR1 SGHDT, CDR2 YYEEEE. V lost 4 bases to trimming and J lost 6 bases, with 25 bases between them. This CDR3 spans 17 amino acids. DNA of the CDR3: TGTGCCAGCAGCATGGTCGGGCTTTACAGGGCTGAGGATGGCTACACCTTC. Its translation: CASSMVGLYRAEDGYTF.

The CDR3 is CASSLDRGTEAFF. The CDR3 region has the DNA TGTGCCAGCAGCTTGGACAGGGGCACTGAAGCTTTCTTT. The chain recombines TRBV5-5 with TRBJ1-1, with TRBD1 matching over 7 bases. The CDR3 sequence is 13 residues long. Germline V gene data show CDR1 as SGHKS and CDR2 as YYEKEE (reference sequence). V shed 0 bases and J 4 bases; nucleotides not matched to a gene: 0.

The rearrangement joins TRBV6-6 to TRBJ1-4; tentatively, D is TRBD1 (5 bases). The germline CDR1 and CDR2 sequences are MNHNY and SVGAGI (reference sequence). The CDR3 spans 13 residues. V lost 6 bases and J 10 bases, leaving 15 bases between the germline ends. CDR3 nucleotide sequence: TGTGCCAGCAGCCTAATAGGGGTACGAAAACTGTTTTTT. It translates to CASSLIGVRKLFF.

The CDR3, as DNA: TGTGCCAGCAGCTTAGGTACAGGGTCGTACACCGGGGAGCTGTTTTTT. It encodes CASSLGTGSYTGELFF. The gene calls are TRBV7-6 and TRBJ2-2, with D perhaps TRBD1 (6 bases). The CDR3 spans 16 residues. Per the germline V gene, CDR1 is SGHVS and CDR2 is FNYEAQ. Between the trimmed V and J ends, which lost 1 base and 3 bases, there was a span of 12 bases. Complete variable domain (other parts from reference TRBV7-6 and TRBJ2-2): GAGVSQSPRYKVTKRGQDVALRCDPISGHVSLYWYRQALGQGPEFLTYFNYEAQQDKSGLPNDRFSAERPEGSISTLTIQRTEQRDSAMYRCASSLGTGSYTGELFFGEGSRLTVL.

This clone showed up just once. The J gene is TRBJ2-7, the V gene TRBV6-1; TRBD2 matches at 7 bases. V shed 6 bases, J shed 3 bases, and the junction held 8 bases outside the gene matches. CDR1 is MNHNS, CDR2 SASEGT, per germline. This CDR3 spans 14 amino acids. The CDR3 coding sequence is TGTGCCAGCAGCGTCGCGGGAGTAAACTACGAGCAGTACTTC. Translation gives CASSVAGVNYEQYF.

This clone has a handful of counts. The chain uses TRBV25-1 and TRBJ1-6, with unresolved D. Trimming took 10 bases from V and 9 from J, leaving 25 bases between them. The CDR3 has 16 amino acids. Germline-derived CDR1 and CDR2 are MGHDK and SYGVNS. The CDR3 bases are TGTGCCACCTCACAAGTGATAGGAACGGAGAGTTCACCCCTCCACTTT. It translates to CATSQVIGTESSPLHF.

V usage is TRBV5-6 and J usage is TRBJ1-2; 9 bases match TRBD1. The CDR3 is 14 amino acids. The germline gives CDR1 SGHDT, CDR2 YYEEEE. Trimming at V came to 4 bases and at J to 6 bases, leaving 7 bases not matched to a gene. The DNA for the CDR3 is TGTGCCAGCAGCCCCGGACAGGGGATGAATGGCTACACCTTC. Protein product: CASSPGQGMNGYTF.

The J gene is TRBJ2-1, the V gene TRBV7-9; D is uncertain. The CDR3 is made up of 18 amino acids. V was shortened by 0 bases and J by 7 bases, with 22 bases between the two germline ends. Germline V lookup: CDR1 SEHNR, CDR2 FQNEAQ (reference sequence). CDR3 protein: CASSLALALLGVLNEQFF. In DNA, the CDR3 is TGTGCCAGCAGCTTAGCACTGGCTCTCCTAGGAGTACTTAATGAGCAGTTCTTC. The variable domain in full, completed from reference TRBV7-9 and TRBJ2-1, reads DTGVSQNPRHKITKRGQNVTFRCDPISEHNRLYWYRQTLGQGPEFLTYFQNEAQLEKSRLLSDRFSAERPKGSFSTLEIQRTEQGDSAMYLCASSLALALLGVLNEQFFGPGTRLTVL.

The chain employs TRBV7-6 and TRBJ2-1; 10 nucleotides match TRBD1. The germline CDR1 and CDR2 sequences are SGHVS and FNYEAQ. The trim removed 3 bases at V and 5 bases at J, leaving 4 bases unmatched. The CDR3 is 15 amino acids. The CDR3 loop is CASSLTGGKDNEQFF. The DNA for the CDR3 is TGTGCCAGCAGCTTGACAGGGGGCAAGGACAATGAGCAGTTCTTC.

The chain is built from TRBV7-6 and TRBJ2-5; tentatively, D is TRBD1 (6 bases). The end of the DNA aligns better with TRBJ2-7, so the J call may be wrong. Germline CDR1 and CDR2: SGHVS and FNYEAQ. This CDR3 has 14 residues. The CDR3 reads CASSPGGQYYEQYF. CDR3 DNA: TGTGCCAGCAGCCCTGGAGGACAGTACTACGAGCAGTACTTC.

The CDR3 reads CASSPHPGDYEQYF. The DNA for the CDR3 is TGTGCCAGCAGCCCACACCCCGGGGACTACGAGCAGTACTTC. The chain employs TRBV7-6 and TRBJ2-7; TRBD2 is a possible D gene (5 bases). This CDR3 contains 14 residues. Germline lookup yields CDR1 SGHVS and CDR2 FNYEAQ. Trimming pared 5 bases from V and 3 bases from J, leaving 14 bases between.

This chain uses TRBV13 with TRBJ1-1; D gene ambiguous. Germline V gene sequence: CDR1 PRHDT, CDR2 FYEKMQ (reference sequence). Trimming took off 7 bases at V and 1 base at J, with 13 bases between the two ends. This CDR3 has 14 residues. This chain's CDR3 is CASNAGLTNTEAFF. CDR3 DNA sequence: TGTGCCAGCAACGCTGGACTGACGAACACTGAAGCTTTCTTT. Combining the CDR3 with reference TRBV13 and TRBJ1-1 gives the whole variable domain AAGVIQSPRHLIKEKRETATLKCYPIPRHDTVYWYQQGPGQDPQFLISFYEKMQSDKGSIPDRFSAQQFSDYHSELNMSSLELGDSALYFCASNAGLTNTEAFFGQGTRLTVV.

The V gene is TRBV13, the J gene TRBJ2-7; weak D call: TRBD2 (5 bases). V lost 4 bases and J 0 bases, leaving 10 bases between the germline ends. CDR3 length: 14 amino acids. From germline, CDR1 is PRHDT and CDR2 FYEKMQ (reference sequence). The CDR3, as DNA: TGTGCCAGCAGCTCCCGACTAAGCTCCTACGAGCAGTACTTC. It yields the protein CASSSRLSSYEQYF.

This clone was observed once. The chain recombines TRBV1 with TRBJ2-7; the table names TRBD2, a call not compared with the DNA. TRBV1 is flagged as a pseudogene. There are 13 residues in the CDR3. The CDR3 sequence: CTSSLGLDYEQYF. In DNA form, the CDR3 reads TGCACCAGCAGCCTCGGACTTGACTACGAGCAGTACTTC.

The chain couples TRBV6-5 to TRBJ1-2; D remains ambiguous. The ends were cut back, 6 bases at V and 7 bases at J, with 6 bases in the middle. CDR1 and CDR2 from the germline V gene are MNHEY and SVGAGI. The CDR3 is 10 amino acids. The CDR3 DNA is TGTGCCAGCAGACCCAGTGGCTACACCTTC. It encodes CASRPSGYTF.